The 9 T cell receptor beta chains listed next were all sequenced from one sample in a study of cytomegalovirus exposure and HLA in healthy donors. PCR was performed using 60 Vbeta and 13 Jbeta primers. Libraries were prepared by immunoSEQ multiplex PCR; TCRdb keeps only in-frame clonotypes and omits some of them. The sample holds 150,000 to 160,000 clones, around 82% seen once. The sequencing sample was made of PBMCs. The receptors here all came from a woman between 50 and 59 years old in good health and CMV-seropositive.

This chain connects TRBV4-1 to TRBJ2-2; 7 bases are a match to TRBD1. Germline trimming cut 6 bases from V and 1 base from J; bases unmatched to any gene: 8. The germline V gene encodes CDR1 MGHRA and CDR2 YSYEKL. There are 16 residues in the CDR3. The CDR3 here is CASRVTGEMNTGELFF. The CDR3 DNA reads as TGCGCCAGCAGGGTCACAGGGGAGATGAACACCGGGGAGCTGTTTTTT.

The chain is built from TRBV2 and TRBJ2-1; 13 nucleotides align to TRBD2. Germline V gene sequence: CDR1 SNHLY, CDR2 FYNNEI. J was trimmed by 1 base and V by 8 bases; bases with no gene match: 8. This CDR3 spans 17 amino acids. CDR3 sequence reads: CASGRLAGGVSYNEQFF. The CDR3 coding sequence is TGTGCCAGCGGGCGACTAGCGGGGGGCGTTTCCTACAATGAGCAGTTCTTC.

This chain uses TRBV7-6 with TRBJ1-5; maybe TRBD1 (5 bases). Trimming took 4 bases from V and 7 from J, leaving 11 bases between them. This CDR3 contains 13 residues. The V gene's germline CDR1 is SGHVS and CDR2 FNYEAQ. This CDR3 is CASSSDSGQPQHF. Here the CDR3 DNA reads TGTGCCAGCAGCTCCGATTCAGGGCAGCCCCAGCATTTT.

The rearrangement uses TRBV7-2 and TRBJ1-5; D is uncertain. The CDR3 consists of 13 residues. Germline V gene sequence: CDR1 SGHTA, CDR2 FQGNSA. V shed 5 bases and J shed 5 bases, with 10 bases lying between them. In DNA, the CDR3 is TGTGCCAGCAGCCTGTTGGGCTATCAGCCCCAGCATTTT. Residues: CASSLLGYQPQHF.

This rearrangement joins TRBV5-6 to TRBJ2-1; no definite D call. Germline-derived CDR1 and CDR2 are SGHDT and YYEEEE. The V gene lost 6 bases and the J gene lost 9 bases, with 13 bases spanning the gap. The CDR3 sequence is 12 residues long. The CDR3 sequence: CASNWRLGEQFF. The CDR3 bases are TGTGCCAGCAACTGGCGGTTGGGTGAGCAGTTCTTC.

V is TRBV7-3 and J is TRBJ2-3; weak D call: TRBD2 (6 bases). The CDR3 has 13 residues. Germline V gives CDR1 SGHTA, CDR2 FQGTGA. Trimming shortened V by 4 bases and J by 9 bases, and 14 bases separated the two germline ends. CDR3 DNA sequence: TGTGCCAGCAGCTCGACTAGTCCGGGGACGCAGTATTTT. Encoded protein: CASSSTSPGTQYF.

The chain combines TRBV9 with TRBJ2-2, with D unclear. V gave up 3 bases and J gave up 1 base, with 4 bases separating them. CDR3 size: 13 residues. Germline V gene sequence: CDR1 SGDLS, CDR2 YYNGEE. CDR3: CASSAGNTGELFF. CDR3 DNA sequence: TGTGCCAGCAGCGCAGGGAACACCGGGGAGCTGTTTTTT.

The chain uses TRBV18 and TRBJ1-1; 7 bases match TRBD1. V lost 3 bases and J lost 1; bases outside the gene matches: 5. The CDR3 length is 15 residues. Germline V gene data show CDR1 as KGHSH and CDR2 as LQKENI. CDR3 nucleotide sequence: TGTGCCAGCTCACCTACCCGGGACAGGAACACTGAAGCTTTCTTT. Protein sequence: CASSPTRDRNTEAFF.

The chain recombines TRBV15 with TRBJ1-6, with 10 bases that match TRBD1. The V gene's germline CDR1 is LNHNV and CDR2 YYDKDF (reference sequence). V shed 6 bases, J shed 8 bases, and the junction held 4 bases outside the gene matches. The CDR3 covers 14 residues. CDR3 DNA sequence: TGTGCCACCAGGAGGGACAGGGGACATTCACCCCTCCACTTT. Its protein is CATRRDRGHSPLHF.